Listed below are T cell receptor beta chains from one sample, sequenced in a study of shared clonotypes between healthy human individuals. TCRdb's table, derived via immunoSEQ multiplex PCR, lists solely in-frame clones and lacks some. The sample contains about 2,200,000 clones, around 93% of which appear only once. Sequencing was performed on naive CD8+ T cells from PBMCs. The origin of the receptors is a young man in good health. Some clones in this sample may be carry-over from other donors' samples. The CDR3 runs from the conserved cysteine through the conserved F or W. A D gene is named only where the DNA matches it firmly.

J gene: TRBJ2-3; V gene: TRBV1; D gene: NA; CDR3 DNA: TGCACCAGCAGCCGTTTTAGCGGGAGCTCAGATACGCAGTATTTT; CDR3 protein: CTSSRFSGSSDTQYF
J gene: TRBJ1-5; V gene: TRBV15; D gene: TRBD1; CDR3 DNA: TGTGCCACCAAGCGGGACAGGGGCAATCAGCCCCAGCATTTT; CDR3 protein: CATKRDRGNQPQHF
J gene: TRBJ2-2; V gene: TRBV28; D gene: NA; CDR3 DNA: TGTGCCAGCAGTTTATCCTACACCGGGGAGCTGTTTTTT; CDR3 protein: CASSLSYTGELFF
J gene: TRBJ2-4; V gene: TRBV6-1; D gene: NA; CDR3 DNA: TGTGCCAGCAGTGAATTTACGGTAGCCAAAAACATTCAGTACTTC; CDR3 protein: CASSEFTVAKNIQYF
J gene: TRBJ1-2; V gene: TRBV28; D gene: NA; CDR3 DNA: TGTGCCAGCAGTTTATGGGCAGCTGCTAACTATGGCTACACCTTC; CDR3 protein: CASSLWAAANYGYTF
J gene: TRBJ2-2; V gene: TRBV5-4; D gene: NA; CDR3 DNA: TGTGCCAGCAGCCAAGATCGGGGGACCGGGGAGCTGTTTTTT; CDR3 protein: CASSQDRGTGELFF
J gene: TRBJ1-3; V gene: TRBV11-2; D gene: NA; CDR3 DNA: TGTGCCAGCAGCTTTACAAGTGGAAACACCATATATTTT; CDR3 protein: CASSFTSGNTIYF
J gene: TRBJ2-1; V gene: TRBV7-9; D gene: NA; CDR3 DNA: TGTGCCAGCAGGCAGTTCGATGAGCAGTTCTTC; CDR3 protein: CASRQFDEQFF
J gene: TRBJ1-4; V gene: TRBV2; D gene: NA; CDR3 DNA: TGTGCCAGCAGTGAAGGTGGCAGTCTTGGTGAAAAACTGTTTTTT; CDR3 protein: CASSEGGSLGEKLFF
J gene: TRBJ2-1; V gene: TRBV30; D gene: TRBD2; CDR3 DNA: TGTGCCTGTACCGGGACTACGCTCTACAATGAGCAGTTCTTC; CDR3 protein: CACTGTTLYNEQFF